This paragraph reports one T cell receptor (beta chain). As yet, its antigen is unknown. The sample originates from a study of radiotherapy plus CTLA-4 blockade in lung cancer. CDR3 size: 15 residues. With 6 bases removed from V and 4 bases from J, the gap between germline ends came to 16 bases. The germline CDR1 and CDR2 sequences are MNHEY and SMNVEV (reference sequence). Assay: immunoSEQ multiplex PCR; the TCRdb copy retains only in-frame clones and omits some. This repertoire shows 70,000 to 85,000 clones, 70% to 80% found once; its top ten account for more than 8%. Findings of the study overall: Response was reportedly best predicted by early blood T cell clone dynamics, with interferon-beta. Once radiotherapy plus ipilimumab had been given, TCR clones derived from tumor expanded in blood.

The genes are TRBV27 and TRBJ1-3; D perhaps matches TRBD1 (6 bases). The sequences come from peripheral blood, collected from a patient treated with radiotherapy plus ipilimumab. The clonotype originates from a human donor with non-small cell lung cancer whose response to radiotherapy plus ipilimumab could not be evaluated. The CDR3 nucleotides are TGTGCCAGCAGCCCTGGGGGGGCATGGGGAAACACCATATATTTT. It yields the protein CASSPGGAWGNTIYF.